The 17 T cell receptor beta chains below come from one sample, sequenced in a study of T cells expressing NK-cell markers. TCRdb reanalyzed the 5' RACE reads and collapses them to one entry per CDR3 protein, without DNA. This listing includes about 170,000 distinct CDR3 sequences. The sequenced material came from blood T cells: a sorted CD56 or NKG2C T cell subset, CD4+ or CD8+ T cells, or bulk PBMC T cells (not recorded which). These receptors all stem from a man between 18 and 69 years old in good health.

The chain has TRBV19 and TRBJ2-5; TCRdb calls TRBD2, which cannot be checked without DNA. This CDR3 region has 14 residues. The germline gives CDR1 LNHDA, CDR2 SQIVND (reference sequence). The CDR3 protein is CASTGWAYQETQYF.

The chain's CDR3 is CSARTGWGAFF. The chain couples TRBV20-1 to TRBJ1-1; TCRdb's D call, TRBD1, is unchecked because there is no DNA. This CDR3 comprises 11 residues. Germline V gene sequence: CDR1 DFQATT, CDR2 SNEGSKA (reference sequence).

The chain employs TRBV7-2 and TRBJ2-3. Germline-derived CDR1 and CDR2 are SGHTA and FQGNSA. The CDR3 extends over 14 amino acids. CDR3 in amino acids: CASSPAPSADTQYF.

The V and J genes are TRBV11-1 and TRBJ2-1; TCRdb returns TRBD2, unconfirmable since there is no DNA. Germline V lookup: CDR1 SGHAT, CDR2 FQDESV (reference sequence). This CDR3 is 18 amino acids long. The CDR3 protein is CASSSISGTSGGYNEQFF.

The chain combines TRBV6-2 or TRBV6-3 with TRBJ1-2. CDR1 MNHEY and CDR2 SVGEGT come from the germline V gene. The CDR3 covers 12 residues. The CDR3 sequence: CASSQNSYGYTF.

The gene calls are TRBV7-8 and TRBJ2-5; TCRdb's D call, TRBD2, is unchecked because there is no DNA. This CDR3 comprises 15 residues. Germline V CDR1 and CDR2: SGHVS, FQNEAQ. This CDR3 is CASSHGGVSGRPQYF.

The rearrangement joins TRBV19 to TRBJ2-1; TCRdb calls TRBD1, which cannot be checked without DNA. The length of the CDR3 is 13 residues. Germline V lookup: CDR1 LNHDA, CDR2 SQIVND (reference sequence). Here the CDR3 reads CASMDRGYNEQFF.

V usage is TRBV3-1 and J usage is TRBJ1-1; TCRdb gives TRBD1 as the D gene, but with no DNA this cannot be confirmed. The CDR3 loop spans 12 amino acids. Germline assignment: CDR1 LGHDT and CDR2 YNNKEL (reference sequence). The CDR3 sequence: CASSQDDREAFF.

CDR3 loop: CASSDILAGGGNEQFF. This chain connects TRBV3-1 to TRBJ2-1; TCRdb outputs TRBD2, but without DNA this stays unchecked. Germline lookup yields CDR1 LGHDT and CDR2 YNNKEL (reference sequence). The CDR3 has 16 residues.

The V and J genes are TRBV12-3 or TRBV12-4 and TRBJ2-3; the TRBD1 assignment by TCRdb is unverifiable without DNA. The CDR3 is 13 amino acids. CDR3: CASSFGGADTQYF.

This sequence joins TRBV3-1 and TRBJ2-1; TCRdb reports TRBD1, a call that lacks DNA to check it against. Looked up from germline, CDR1 is LGHDT and CDR2 is YNNKEL (reference sequence). This CDR3 is built from 16 residues. CDR3 in amino acids: CASSQAWDRGTNEQFF.

The chain has TRBV7-3 and TRBJ2-5; no DNA is available, so the TRBD1 call from TCRdb remains unchecked. Germline-derived CDR1 and CDR2 are SGHTA and FQGTGA. This CDR3 is 16 amino acids long. The CDR3 sequence is CASSQEGQGGQETQYF.

The chain carries TRBV20-1 and TRBJ2-5; TCRdb lists TRBD2, though no DNA is available to test this call. This CDR3 comprises 17 residues. CDR1 DFQATT and CDR2 SNEGSKA come from the germline V gene (reference sequence). The chain's CDR3 is CSARDLHHLAGGETQYF.

This chain links TRBV7-8 with TRBJ2-1; the TCRdb D gene call, TRBD1, has no DNA to confirm it. CDR1 SGHVS and CDR2 FQNEAQ come from the germline V gene. The CDR3 length is 15 residues. CDR3 residues: CASSPTAGRYNEQFF.

This rearrangement joins TRBV18 to TRBJ2-5. The CDR3 totals 15 residues. The germline CDR1 and CDR2 sequences are KGHSH and LQKENI. CDR3 sequence reads: CASSPTVAAQETQYF.

The chain has TRBV2 and TRBJ2-1; TCRdb selects TRBD1, and the lack of DNA leaves this call unchecked. The germline CDR1 and CDR2 sequences are SNHLY and FYNNEI. The CDR3 runs to 14 residues. The CDR3 sequence is CASSSLSGSDEQFF. The whole variable domain, filled in from reference TRBV2 and TRBJ2-1, reads EPEVTQTPSHQVTQMGQEVILRCVPISNHLYFYWYRQILGQKVEFLVSFYNNEISEKSEIFDDQFSVERPDGSNFTLKIRSTKLEDSAMYFCASSSLSGSDEQFFGPGTRLTVL.

The chain links TRBV2 to TRBJ2-7. Germline CDR1 reads SNHLY; CDR2 reads FYNNEI. The CDR3 consists of 15 residues. The CDR3 sequence: CASSEASTGTDEQYF.